The 27 T cell receptor beta chains reported below all come from one sample, sequenced in a study of control samples from healthy donors and cancer patients. TCRdb's copy holds only in-frame clones and misses some; the assay was immunoSEQ multiplex PCR. Of some 82,000 clones in the sample, about 90% were seen once. Sequencing was done on a sample of blood. The receptors come from a man aged 45-60 years in good health.

The chain recombines TRBV6-5 with TRBJ1-2; 11 bases map to TRBD1. Germline trimming cut 5 bases from V and 5 bases from J; bases unmatched to any gene: 7. The CDR3 totals 15 residues. Germline CDR1 MNHEY, CDR2 SVGAGI. Here the CDR3 reads CASSPRDRGYYGYTF. The CDR3 coding sequence is TGTGCCAGCAGTCCACGGGACAGGGGGTATTATGGCTACACCTTC.

The J gene is TRBJ2-7, the V gene TRBV2, with 7 bases aligning to TRBD2. The CDR3 runs 14 residues. Trimming at V came to 3 bases and at J to 6 bases, leaving 8 bases not matched to a gene. Germline-derived CDR1 and CDR2 are SNHLY and FYNNEI. Written as DNA, the CDR3 is TGTGCCAGCAGTGAGGCGGGAGCGCTCGCCGAGCAGTACTTC. Encoded protein: CASSEAGALAEQYF.

For this clone: No conserved phenylalanine or tryptophan ends this CDR3, so it is likely a read error. The limits of the CDR3 on the DNA are not certain, so only TCRdb's listed CDR3 is given. V is TRBV21-1 and J is TRBJ1-1. TRBV21-1 is labeled a pseudogene. The CDR3 is 14 amino acids long, termini counted. CDR3: CASSLELATQFALK.

This sequence joins TRBV7-2 and TRBJ2-3; no clear D gene. V was clipped by 2 bases and J by 2 bases, with 8 bases between them. This CDR3 region has 14 residues. Germline CDR1 SGHTA, CDR2 FQGNSA. CDR3 sequence: CASSLFGPTDTQYF. The CDR3, as DNA: TGTGCCAGCAGCTTATTCGGTCCCACAGATACGCAGTATTTT.

This clone was picked up one time. The CDR3: CASSPIGGFNYGYTF. The CDR3 region has the DNA TGTGCCAGCAGTCCGATAGGGGGATTTAACTATGGCTACACCTTC. The J gene is TRBJ1-2, the V gene TRBV2, with D possibly matching TRBD1 (6 bases). The CDR3 consists of 15 residues. Germline assignment: CDR1 SNHLY and CDR2 FYNNEI. V was trimmed by 5 bases and J by 1 base, leaving 14 bases between them.

This clone was detected once. One junction end disagrees with the germline gene, perhaps due to a read error. This chain connects TRBV28 to TRBJ1-2, with a weak D call TRBD1 (5 bases). CDR1 MDHEN and CDR2 SYDVKM come from the germline V gene. The CDR3 spans 13 residues. The CDR3 protein is CASSLFARGEGLF. CDR3 coding DNA: TGTGCCAGCAGTTTGTTCGCCCGGGGGGAGGGCCTCTTC.

The chain recombines TRBV7-9 with TRBJ2-3, with D tentatively TRBD1 (6 bases). This CDR3 region has 15 residues. Looked up from germline, CDR1 is SEHNR and CDR2 is FQNEAQ (reference sequence). V was cut by 1 base and J by 6 bases, with 14 bases left in between. The CDR3 protein is CASSLGGDKTDTQYF. The CDR3 DNA sequence: TGTGCCAGCAGCTTAGGTGGGGACAAAACGGATACGCAGTATTTT.

The rearrangement joins TRBV27 to TRBJ2-2, with 10 bases identical to TRBD2. The germline CDR1 and CDR2 sequences are MNHEY and SMNVEV (reference sequence). CDR3 length: 16 amino acids. J lost 5 bases, V lost 2 bases, and 5 bases had no gene match. Here the CDR3 reads CASSLGAGGLTGELFF. DNA of the CDR3: TGTGCCAGCAGTTTAGGAGCGGGGGGGCTGACCGGGGAGCTGTTTTTT.

This clone was observed a handful of times. The chain employs TRBV19 and TRBJ1-4, with D tentatively TRBD1 (6 bases). The CDR3 is made up of 12 amino acids. Trimming took off 6 bases at V and 8 bases at J, with 10 bases between the two ends. Germline V gene data show CDR1 as LNHDA and CDR2 as SQIVND (reference sequence). Here the CDR3 reads CASREGGEKLFF. CDR3 in DNA: TGTGCCAGTAGAGAAGGGGGAGAAAAACTGTTTTTT. Full variable domain (remainder filled in from reference TRBV19 and TRBJ1-4): DGGITQSPKYLFRKEGQNVTLSCEQNLNHDAMYWYRQDPGQGLRLIYYSQIVNDFQKGDIAEGYSVSREKKESFPLTVTSAQKNPTAFYLCASREGGEKLFFGSGTQLSVL.

The gene calls are TRBV3-1 (or the pseudogene TRBV3-2) and TRBJ1-4; TRBD1 matches at 7 bases. The CDR3 totals 14 residues. The germline V gene has CDR1 LGHDT and CDR2 YNNKEL (reference sequence). Trimming removed 1 base from V and 7 bases from J; junction bases left unmatched: 3. The CDR3 protein is CASSQAGGFEKLFF. The CDR3, as DNA: TGTGCCAGCAGCCAAGCAGGGGGTTTTGAAAAACTGTTTTTT.

In nucleotides, the CDR3 is TGCGCCAGCAGCCTTGCAACTAATGAAAAACTGTTTTTT. Translating gives CASSLATNEKLFF. This chain joins TRBV5-1 and TRBJ1-4; D uncertain. From germline, CDR1 is SGHRS and CDR2 YFSETQ. Trimming pared 4 bases from V and 0 bases from J, leaving 4 bases between. This CDR3 has 13 amino acids.

The CDR3, as DNA: TGTGCCAGCAGCTTGGCAGGGGGCGGTCTGACTGGAAACACCATATATTTT. This encodes CASSLAGGGLTGNTIYF. The chain uses TRBV5-8 and TRBJ1-3; TRBD1 matches at 8 bases. V dropped 0 bases and J dropped 2; count of bases not matched to a gene: 7. Germline lookup yields CDR1 SGHTS and CDR2 YDEGEE. This CDR3 is 17 amino acids long. The full variable domain, completed using reference TRBV5-8 and TRBJ1-3, is EAGVTQSPTHLIKTRGQQATLRCSPISGHTSVYWYQQALGLGLQFLLWYDEGEERNRGNFPPRFSGRQFPNYSSELNVNALELEDSALYLCASSLAGGGLTGNTIYFGEGSWLTVV.

This chain connects TRBV6-5 to TRBJ1-5, with D unclear. CDR3 length: 15 residues. Trimming cost V 7 bases and J 2 bases, with 15 bases left between them. Germline V lookup: CDR1 MNHEY, CDR2 SVGAGI. The chain's CDR3 is CASIFDMRGNQPQHF. CDR3 DNA sequence: TGTGCCAGCATCTTTGATATGAGGGGCAATCAGCCCCAGCATTTT.

This clone was counted only a few times. The rearrangement joins TRBV18 to TRBJ1-5; a weak D match, TRBD1 (5 bases). V lost 6 bases to trimming and J lost 4 bases, with 16 bases between them. Germline CDR1 and CDR2: KGHSH and LQKENI. The CDR3 length is 15 residues. The CDR3 loop is CASSSGTDINQPQHF. DNA of the CDR3: TGTGCCAGCTCGTCCGGGACGGACATTAATCAGCCCCAGCATTTT.

The chain recombines TRBV6-5 with TRBJ1-1; 7 bases align to TRBD1. The V gene's germline CDR1 is MNHEY and CDR2 SVGAGI. This CDR3 has 13 residues. Losses at the gene ends were 5 bases for V and 4 bases for J; bases not matched to a gene: 4. Here the CDR3 reads CASSLQGPTEAFF. Here the CDR3 DNA reads TGTGCCAGCAGTCTACAGGGGCCCACTGAAGCTTTCTTT.

The chain uses TRBV19 and TRBJ1-1; D gene uncertain. Germline CDR1 is LNHDA and CDR2 is SQIVND (reference sequence). The CDR3 is 13 amino acids. Between the trimmed V and J ends, which lost 5 bases and 4 bases, there was a span of 11 bases. CDR3 bases: TGTGCCAGTAGTGGGCGGGGTTTCACTGAAGCTTTCTTT. It codes for CASSGRGFTEAFF.

The chain combines TRBV2 with TRBJ1-2; the D is unclear. Trimming stripped 4 bases from V and 4 bases from J, with 13 bases between. The CDR3 length is 14 residues. Germline V lookup: CDR1 SNHLY, CDR2 FYNNEI. In DNA form, the CDR3 reads TGTGCCAGCAGTGTAACCGGCAGCCTCTATGGCTACACCTTC. Residues: CASSVTGSLYGYTF.

This clone came up a few times. V and J are TRBV9 and TRBJ2-7; 10 bases are shared with TRBD2. The V gene end was trimmed by 4 bases and the J gene end by 3 bases; junction bases not matched to a gene: 4. Germline CDR1 reads SGDLS; CDR2 reads YYNGEE. The CDR3 contains 14 residues. CDR3 sequence reads: CASSPWTSGYEQYF. The CDR3 DNA sequence: TGTGCCAGCAGCCCTTGGACTAGCGGCTACGAGCAGTACTTC.

The sample holds a few counts of this clone. This rearrangement joins TRBV19 to TRBJ1-2, with TRBD1 identical over 10 bases. The CDR3 is made up of 15 amino acids. V was pared by 1 base and J by 4 bases, with 3 bases of the junction left unmatched. Germline V gene data show CDR1 as LNHDA and CDR2 as SQIVND (reference sequence). The CDR3 DNA is TGTGCCAGTAGTATAGTAGACAGGGGGCTCTATGGCTACACCTTC. Translating gives CASSIVDRGLYGYTF.

This rearrangement joins TRBV19 to TRBJ1-4; weak D call: TRBD1 (5 bases). V lost 3 bases and J lost 6, with 11 bases in between. The CDR3 contains 14 residues. CDR1 LNHDA and CDR2 SQIVND come from the germline V gene (reference sequence). The CDR3 is CASSIFRDDEKLFF. The CDR3 region has the DNA TGTGCCAGTAGTATTTTCAGGGACGATGAAAAACTGTTTTTT.

The genes are TRBV19 and TRBJ2-3, with 9 bases aligning to TRBD1. CDR1 is LNHDA, CDR2 SQIVND, per germline (reference sequence). The CDR3 spans 13 residues. Trimming at V came to 7 bases and at J to 4 bases, leaving 3 bases not matched to a gene. CDR3 amino acids: CASTRTGADTQYF. The CDR3 bases are TGTGCCAGTACTCGGACAGGGGCAGATACGCAGTATTTT. Based on the CDR3 plus reference TRBV19 and TRBJ2-3, the full variable domain is DGGITQSPKYLFRKEGQNVTLSCEQNLNHDAMYWYRQDPGQGLRLIYYSQIVNDFQKGDIAEGYSVSREKKESFPLTVTSAQKNPTAFYLCASTRTGADTQYFGPGTRLTVL.

The genes are TRBV15 and TRBJ2-1, with TRBD1 matching 9 bases. Per germline, CDR1 LNHNV and CDR2 YYDKDF (reference sequence). V lost 9 bases to trimming and J lost 8 bases; unmatched junction nucleotides: 11. CDR3 length: 14 amino acids. The CDR3 region has the DNA TGTGCCACGAACCCGGGACAGGGTTATGATGAGCAGTTCTTC. Protein: CATNPGQGYDEQFF.

The rearrangement links TRBV5-1 to TRBJ2-5; D is possibly TRBD2 (5 bases). The V gene lost 4 bases and the J gene lost 0 bases, with 19 bases spanning the gap. The CDR3 runs 17 residues. Germline V lookup: CDR1 SGHRS, CDR2 YFSETQ. CDR3 sequence: CASSPSLIANHQETQYF. CDR3 nucleotide sequence: TGCGCCAGCAGCCCCTCGCTAATAGCGAACCACCAAGAGACCCAGTACTTC.

V and J are TRBV12-3 or TRBV12-4 and TRBJ1-1; D is possibly TRBD1 (5 bases). The CDR3 is 12 amino acids. V lost 5 bases to trimming and J lost 8 bases, with 12 bases between them. The CDR3 is CASSMTVEEAFF. As DNA, the CDR3 is TGTGCCAGCAGTATGACAGTAGAGGAAGCTTTCTTT.

In its sample, this clone was seen a few times. The chain recombines TRBV24-1 with TRBJ1-5, with 8 bases that match TRBD1. This CDR3 comprises 14 residues. The V segment lost 6 bases and the J segment 8 bases; nucleotides outside the gene matches: 8. CDR1 is KGHDR, CDR2 SFDVKD, per germline. CDR3 sequence (DNA): TGTGCCACCAGTCCACCGGGACAGGTGGAGCCCCAGCATTTT. The encoded protein is CATSPPGQVEPQHF.

This chain joins TRBV6-2 or TRBV6-3 and TRBJ1-1; TRBD1 agrees at 7 bases. Germline CDR1 is MNHEY and CDR2 is SVGEGT. The CDR3 has 14 residues. J gave up 1 base and V 2 bases, and 1 base lay outside the gene matches. The CDR3 sequence: CASSYTGANTEAFF. The CDR3 DNA is TGTGCCAGCAGTTACACAGGGGCGAACACTGAAGCTTTCTTT.

V is TRBV19 and J is TRBJ1-5; TRBD1 aligns across 9 bases. Germline CDR1 is LNHDA and CDR2 is SQIVND (reference sequence). This CDR3 region has 15 residues. J lost 6 bases, V lost 3 bases, and 6 bases had no gene match. The CDR3 region has the DNA TGTGCCAGTAGTATCCGACAGGGGGATGGTCAGCCCCAGCATTTT. The encoded protein is CASSIRQGDGQPQHF.